This section outlines one TCR beta chain sequence together with its context. Unique molecular identifiers were used to barcode this TCRbeta library. From the PCR reads, TCRdb called clonotypes with MiXCR, one entry per CDR3 protein. The repertoire holds hundreds of thousands of distinct CDR3 sequences, with roughly 13% as singletons. The source of the sample is a study of T-cell reconstitution after alpha-beta-depleted transplantation in children. Germline values: CDR1 LGHDT, CDR2 YNNKEL (reference sequence). The V and J ends lost 1 base and 1 base respectively, with 13 bases between them. This CDR3 comprises 16 residues.

This material consisted of PBMCs, mostly from graft donor cells, taken 360 days after TCRalphabeta/CD19-depleted stem cell transplant. This receptor was taken from a male patient aged 10 to 17 who had a stem cell transplant for acute myeloid leukemia, so the T cells may come from the graft donor. The chain is built from TRBV3-1 and TRBJ2-5; D ambiguous. As DNA, the CDR3 is TGTGCCAGCAGCCAAGGGTTTGAGGCCCTCCAAGAGACCCAGTACTTC. This sequence encodes CASSQGFEALQETQYF.